Below, 21 T cell receptor beta chains from the same sample are listed, as sequenced in a study of shared clonotypes between healthy human individuals (dated by TCRdb to the early 2020s). The library was built by means of the immunoSEQ multiplex PCR assay. What TCRdb holds here is the immuneACCESS table cut down to in-frame rearrangements. Part of the clones is not present; checked against another copy, under half of the missing clones reflect an unresolved V gene, and the others are unexplained. The sample table shows some 2.1 million clones, and approximately 92% are seen once. The top ten clonotypes cover around 1.7% of the sample. For the CD8 naive samples, CD45RO-negative cells were positively selected for CCR7, yielding a CD45RA+CCR7+ population from which TemRA cells were excluded. Input material: naive CD8+ T cells from PBMCs. What the cell subset or site label conveys for this sample: CD45RA+CCR7+. These receptors all come from a man younger than 35 in good health. Some clones in this sample may be carry-over from other donors' samples.

This chain joins TRBV4-2 and TRBJ1-5; D not certain. Germline loops: CDR1 LGHNA, CDR2 YNFKEQ. Trimming pared 0 bases from V and 2 bases from J, leaving 8 bases between. The length of the CDR3 is 15 residues. The CDR3: CASSQDRVRNQPQHF. In DNA form, the CDR3 reads TGTGCCAGCAGCCAAGATCGCGTACGCAATCAGCCCCAGCATTTT.

The chain has TRBV10-3 and TRBJ2-4; no clear D. Germline V CDR1 and CDR2: ENHRY, SYGVKD. The ends were cut back, 4 bases at V and 0 bases at J, with 4 bases in the middle. There are 13 residues in the CDR3. The CDR3 region is CAISGTAKNIQYF. CDR3 nucleotides: TGTGCCATCAGTGGGACAGCCAAAAACATTCAGTACTTC.

V and J are TRBV7-2 and TRBJ2-3; possible D gene TRBD2, 6 bases. This CDR3 contains 16 residues. Germline V gene lookup returns CDR1 SGHTA and CDR2 FQGNSA. Trimming took 3 bases from V and 4 from J, leaving 17 bases between them. CDR3 region: CASSFSGEDWSDTQYF. DNA for the CDR3: TGTGCCAGCAGCTTTTCGGGGGAGGATTGGTCAGATACGCAGTATTTT.

This clone appeared once. The chain carries TRBV2 and TRBJ2-1, with D perhaps matching TRBD1 (6 bases). The CDR3 runs 13 residues. Trimming cost V 6 bases and J 8 bases, with 14 bases left between them. Germline V CDR1 and CDR2: SNHLY, FYNNEI. CDR3 coding DNA: TGTGCCAGCAGACCACAGGGACGGGATGAGCAGTTCTTC. This encodes CASRPQGRDEQFF.

This chain joins TRBV9 and TRBJ2-7; TRBD2 is a possible D gene (5 bases). Germline V lookup: CDR1 SGDLS, CDR2 YYNGEE. Trimming removed 6 bases from V and 5 bases from J, with 18 bases in between. This CDR3 spans 14 amino acids. CDR3 DNA sequence: TGTGCCAGCACCAAGGCCGGGAAGAGGGACGAGCAGTACTTC. It codes for CASTKAGKRDEQYF.

This chain links TRBV21-1 with TRBJ2-1. TRBV21-1 is a listed pseudogene. The CDR3 totals 16 residues. The CDR3 DNA is TGTGCCAGCACCAAAAGGTGGGGGAGCTCCTACAATGAGCAGTTCTTC. Its protein is CASTKRWGSSYNEQFF.

CDR3 nucleotides: TGTGCCAGCAGCTTAACGAGCCGGGAGCAGTACTTC. This sequence encodes CASSLTSREQYF. The V and J genes are TRBV5-6 and TRBJ2-7, with D hard to call. The germline gives CDR1 SGHDT, CDR2 YYEEEE. This CDR3 has 12 amino acids. The V end lost 2 bases, the J end lost 7 bases, and 10 bases lay between the germline ends.

The chain employs TRBV7-8 and TRBJ2-1, with 10 bases identical to TRBD2. Unmatched junction bases numbered 5, after V lost 3 bases and J lost 3 bases. The CDR3 is 16 amino acids. CDR1 and CDR2 from the germline V gene are SGHVS and FQNEAQ. CDR3 sequence reads: CASSLPGTSVYNEQFF. CDR3 nucleotides: TGTGCCAGCAGCTTGCCCGGGACTAGCGTCTACAATGAGCAGTTCTTC. Combining the CDR3 with reference TRBV7-8 and TRBJ2-1 gives the whole variable domain GAGVSQSPRYKVAKRGQDVALRCDPISGHVSLFWYQQALGQGPEFLTYFQNEAQLDKSGLPSDRFFAERPEGSVSTLKIQRTQQEDSAVYLCASSLPGTSVYNEQFFGPGTRLTVL.

J is TRBJ1-2 and V is TRBV19, with D uncertain. The length of the CDR3 is 13 residues. The V gene lost 7 bases and the J gene lost 4 bases, with 13 bases spanning the gap. The germline V gene has CDR1 LNHDA and CDR2 SQIVND (reference sequence). The CDR3 reads CASTPAIAYGYTF. CDR3 coding DNA: TGTGCCAGTACCCCGGCGATCGCCTATGGCTACACCTTC.

This chain connects TRBV4-1 to TRBJ2-2; unclear D gene. The V end lost 0 bases, the J end lost 6 bases, and 5 bases lay between the germline ends. This CDR3 contains 13 residues. Looked up from germline, CDR1 is MGHRA and CDR2 is YSYEKL. The CDR3 loop is CASSQDTAGELFF. The DNA of the CDR3 is TGCGCCAGCAGCCAAGATACGGCCGGGGAGCTGTTTTTT.

The gene calls are TRBV6-4 and TRBJ2-1; D is ambiguous. Germline V CDR1 and CDR2: MRHNA, SNTAGT. The V end was cut by 4 bases, the J end by 4 bases, with 11 bases between. This CDR3 is 14 amino acids long. The CDR3 DNA reads as TGTGCCAGCAGTGCAGATTGGGCTTACAATGAGCAGTTCTTC. As protein: CASSADWAYNEQFF.

The chain combines TRBV4-3 with TRBJ2-1, with no clear D. The germline gives CDR1 LGHNA, CDR2 YSLEER. Trimming removed 0 bases from V and 2 bases from J, with 8 bases in between. The CDR3 covers 15 residues. CDR3: CASSQDKAAYNEQFF. DNA for the CDR3: TGCGCCAGCAGCCAAGATAAGGCGGCCTACAATGAGCAGTTCTTC.

This chain uses TRBV11-3 with TRBJ2-1; TRBD1 or TRBD2 may be the D gene (5 bases each). The CDR3 covers 18 residues. Trimming cost V 5 bases and J 10 bases, with 30 bases left between them. Germline CDR1 reads SGHNT; CDR2 reads YENEEA. The CDR3 loop reads CASSRRPDRDQPFREQFF. The CDR3, as DNA: TGTGCCAGCAGCCGCCGCCCGGACCGGGACCAGCCCTTTCGAGAGCAGTTCTTC.

This chain uses TRBV6-4 with TRBJ2-1; 8 bases map to TRBD2. V lost 3 bases and J lost 3; bases outside the gene matches: 4. CDR1 is MRHNA and CDR2 is SNTAGT in the germline V gene. The CDR3 spans 15 residues. CDR3 loop: CASSESGSGYNEQFF. For the CDR3, the DNA is TGTGCCAGCAGTGAGAGCGGGAGTGGCTACAATGAGCAGTTCTTC.

This clone was picked up one time. This chain links TRBV29-1 with TRBJ2-7; D unresolved. This CDR3 has 12 residues. Germline loops: CDR1 SQVTM, CDR2 ANQGSEA. The V gene lost 4 bases and the J gene lost 3 bases, with 10 bases spanning the gap. CDR3 DNA: TGCAGCGTTGTCTTTCAAGGCTACGAGCAGTACTTC. It codes for CSVVFQGYEQYF.

The gene calls are TRBV19 and TRBJ1-1; a possible D gene is TRBD1 (5 bases). This CDR3 region has 11 residues. V was clipped by 5 bases and J by 7 bases, with 8 bases between them. The germline gives CDR1 LNHDA, CDR2 SQIVND (reference sequence). CDR3 in amino acids: CASSWGYEAFF. CDR3 nucleotides: TGTGCCAGTAGTTGGGGGTATGAAGCTTTCTTT.

This chain connects TRBV28 to TRBJ2-3; weak D call: TRBD1 (5 bases). The CDR3 has 16 amino acids. Germline V gene sequence: CDR1 MDHEN, CDR2 SYDVKM. The V gene lost 6 bases and the J gene lost 5 bases, with 21 bases spanning the gap. The CDR3 DNA reads as TGTGCCAGCAGGTTAAGGCCAGGGATGCTGAGAGATACGCAGTATTTT. Translation: CASRLRPGMLRDTQYF.

The chain combines TRBV7-7 with TRBJ2-7; 7 bases agree with TRBD1. The V segment lost 1 base and the J segment 2 bases; nucleotides outside the gene matches: 5. Germline values: CDR1 SSHAT, CDR2 FNYEAQ (reference sequence). This CDR3 is 15 amino acids long. The CDR3 region has the DNA TGTGCCAGCAGCTTAGGATCGGACAGGACCTACGAGCAGTACTTC. Residues: CASSLGSDRTYEQYF.

V is TRBV9 and J is TRBJ2-6, with TRBD2 matching over 7 bases. The germline V gene has CDR1 SGDLS and CDR2 YYNGEE. There are 17 residues in the CDR3. The J segment lost 2 bases and the V segment lost 4 bases, leaving 9 bases of the junction unmatched. The DNA for the CDR3 is TGTGCCAGCAGCCACATGGGAGGGTTCGCTGGGGCCAACGTCCTGACTTTC. It yields the protein CASSHMGGFAGANVLTF.

The V call is TRBV7-9, the J call TRBJ2-1, with 10 bases fitting TRBD2. The ends lost 4 bases at V and 9 bases at J; junction bases unmatched: 6. From germline, CDR1 is SEHNR and CDR2 FQNEAQ (reference sequence). CDR3 size: 14 residues. The CDR3 is CASSYTSGATEQFF. Written as DNA, the CDR3 is TGTGCCAGCAGCTATACTAGCGGGGCAACTGAGCAGTTCTTC.

The V call is TRBV21-1, the J call TRBJ1-4. TRBV21-1 is described as a pseudogene. The CDR3 is made up of 14 amino acids. The CDR3 protein is CASSGGAENEKLFF. The DNA of the CDR3 is TGTGCCAGCAGCGGGGGGGCAGAGAATGAAAAACTGTTTTTT.